This T cell receptor (beta chain) is drawn from a study of blood T cell repertoires in COVID-19. Across the whole study: From the United States, Italy and Spain came samples of acute and convalescent COVID-19. T cells, B-cell-depleted T cells, or PBMCs provided the cDNA or gDNA that served as material.

Source study methods: Scientists estimated how many nucleated cells there were by amplifying reference gene primers. Repertoires were generated with immunoSEQ multiplex PCR, while TCRdb's copy carries only in-frame clones and drops some. The DNA was the basis for D and trimming; V, J and clone size are from that table. The sample holds around 130,000 clones, around 80% seen once. The CDR3 covers 15 residues. Losses at the gene ends were 3 bases for V and 6 bases for J; bases not matched to a gene: 8. Germline V gives CDR1 LNHNV, CDR2 YYDKDF (reference sequence). This clone was picked up one time. The rearrangement joins TRBV15 to TRBJ1-1; 9 nucleotides agree with TRBD1. The source of this sequence is a man between 65 and 85 years old with acute or convalescent COVID-19. Specimen: peripheral blood. In DNA form, the CDR3 reads TGTGCCACCAGCAGGGAGGGACAGGGACGCGCTGAAGCTTTCTTT. It yields the protein CATSREGQGRAEAFF.